This passage covers 15 T cell receptor beta chains from one sample sequenced in a study of blood T cell repertoires in COVID-19. The method was immunoSEQ multiplex PCR; TCRdb's version includes in-frame clones alone and lacks a portion of them. The sample has roughly 56,000 clones, 85% to 90% seen once. The sample taken for sequencing was peripheral blood. The receptors derive from a man between 60 and 70 years old with active COVID-19.

Points on this clone: Germline and junction disagree at one end, which may indicate a read error. The chain recombines TRBV28 with TRBJ1-5; the D gene is possibly TRBD1 (5 bases). Germline V gives CDR1 MDHEN, CDR2 SYDVKM. The CDR3 extends over 12 amino acids. CDR3 coding DNA: TGTGCCAGCAATTTACAGGATCAGCCCCAGCATTTT. Translating it yields CASNLQDQPQHF.

This clone was counted once. The chain carries TRBV3-1 (or the pseudogene TRBV3-2) and TRBJ1-1; TRBD1 agrees at 11 bases. The CDR3 is 13 amino acids. Germline CDR1 is LGHDT and CDR2 is YNNKEL (reference sequence). Trimming at V came to 4 bases and at J to 10 bases, leaving 5 bases not matched to a gene. Here the CDR3 DNA reads TGTGCCAGCAGCCGAGGACAGGGGGCTGGAGCTTTCTTT. It is translated as CASSRGQGAGAFF.

The rearrangement uses TRBV7-2 and TRBJ2-7; TRBD2 agrees at 7 bases. The length of the CDR3 is 14 residues. The junction had 8 bases not matched to a gene; V was cut back by 6 bases and J by 3 bases. The germline CDR1 and CDR2 sequences are SGHTA and FQGNSA. The CDR3 bases are TGTGCCAGCAGTTTGAGCGGGAATAACTACGAGCAGTACTTC. The encoded protein is CASSLSGNNYEQYF.

V gene TRBV6-5 combines with J gene TRBJ2-7; 7 bases agree with TRBD1. The CDR3 runs to 15 residues. V lost 6 bases to trimming and J lost 3 bases; unmatched junction nucleotides: 11. Germline V gene data show CDR1 as MNHEY and CDR2 as SVGAGI. CDR3 DNA: TGTGCCAGCAGCCGACCCAGGGGGTCTCACTACGAGCAGTACTTC. Translated, it gives CASSRPRGSHYEQYF.

This clone was counted once. The chain combines TRBV21-1 with TRBJ1-1; TRBD1 reflects the table's D call only, with no check against the DNA. TRBV21-1 has pseudogene status. The CDR3 covers 14 residues. For the CDR3, the DNA is TGTGCCAGCAGCGCGACAGTCGTGAACACTGAAGCTTTCTTT. Its protein is CASSATVVNTEAFF.

The chain uses TRBV7-3 and TRBJ2-1; 13 bases are shared with TRBD2. Germline lookup yields CDR1 SGHTA and CDR2 FQGTGA. This CDR3 region has 17 residues. V was clipped by 4 bases and J by 7 bases; unmatched bases: 10. The CDR3 spells CASSSLPGLAGINEQFF. DNA of the CDR3: TGTGCCAGCAGCTCACTCCCGGGACTAGCGGGAATTAATGAGCAGTTCTTC.

The chain uses TRBV30 and TRBJ2-7; possibly TRBD1 for D (5 bases). The CDR3 consists of 13 residues. Germline V gives CDR1 GTSNPN, CDR2 SVGIG (reference sequence). The V gene lost 2 bases and the J gene lost 2 bases, with 10 bases spanning the gap. The CDR3 DNA is TGTGCCTGGAGTCGACAGATTACCTACGAGCAGTACTTC. Amino acid sequence: CAWSRQITYEQYF.

V gene TRBV4-3 combines with J gene TRBJ2-7; D might be TRBD2 (6 bases). The germline V and J ends were trimmed by 1 base and 2 bases, with 9 bases remaining between them. The CDR3 has 14 residues. CDR1 is LGHNA, CDR2 YSLEER, per germline. In nucleotides, the CDR3 is TGCGCCAGCAGCCAAGGGGGGGTCCCCTACGAGCAGTACTTC. As protein: CASSQGGVPYEQYF.

This chain connects TRBV28 to TRBJ1-1; D might be TRBD1 (6 bases). V was trimmed by 6 bases and J by 4 bases, leaving 21 bases between them. Per germline, CDR1 MDHEN and CDR2 SYDVKM. The CDR3 runs 16 residues. CDR3 nucleotides: TGTGCCAGCAGCTTAAGGAGCTGGGGGCGAACCACTGAAGCTTTCTTT. It encodes CASSLRSWGRTTEAFF.

The CDR3 loop reads CASSRETLLNEQYF. DNA for the CDR3: TGTGCCAGCAGTAGGGAGACCTTGTTGAACGAGCAGTACTTC. V and J are TRBV2 and TRBJ2-7; perhaps TRBD2 as D (5 bases). CDR3 length: 14 amino acids. With 5 bases removed from V and 5 bases from J, the gap between germline ends came to 16 bases. Germline-derived CDR1 and CDR2 are SNHLY and FYNNEI.

The chain has TRBV18 and TRBJ2-7, with TRBD1 matching over 9 bases. The trim removed 6 bases at V and 1 base at J, leaving 7 bases unmatched. The CDR3 has 15 residues. CDR1 and CDR2 from the germline V gene are KGHSH and LQKENI. In DNA, the CDR3 is TGTGCCAGCTCCCAACTAGGGACAGGGTCCTACGAGCAGTACTTC. This encodes CASSQLGTGSYEQYF. The full variable domain, in which reference TRBV18 and TRBJ2-7 provide the parts outside the CDR3, is NAGVMQNPRHLVRRRGQEARLRCSPMKGHSHVYWYRQLPEEGLKFMVYLQKENIIDESGMPKERFSAEFPKEGPSILRIQQVVRGDSAAYFCASSQLGTGSYEQYFGPGTRLTVT.

This chain uses TRBV6-2 or TRBV6-3 with TRBJ2-7, with a tentative D call TRBD1 (6 bases). Germline assignment: CDR1 MNHEY and CDR2 SVGEGT. CDR3 length equals 16 residues. The V end was cut by 2 bases, the J end by 0 bases, with 14 bases between. The CDR3 here is CASSYPLDRSSYEQYF. The DNA of the CDR3 is TGTGCCAGCAGTTACCCTCTCGACAGGAGCTCCTACGAGCAGTACTTC.

V is TRBV19 and J is TRBJ2-1; 11 positions agree with TRBD2. The trim removed 6 bases at V and 3 bases at J, leaving 4 bases unmatched. The CDR3 has 15 amino acids. CDR1 is LNHDA and CDR2 is SQIVND in the germline V gene (reference sequence). The CDR3 is CASRLSGGDYNEQFF. The DNA of the CDR3 is TGTGCCAGTAGACTTAGCGGGGGGGACTACAATGAGCAGTTCTTC.

The genes are TRBV10-1 and TRBJ2-4; TRBD1 agrees at 7 bases. Germline CDR1 reads WNHNN; CDR2 reads SYGVQD (reference sequence). This CDR3 comprises 17 residues. Trimming cost V 8 bases and J 0 bases; bases outside gene matches: 13. CDR3 DNA: TGCGCCAGCCGACCGAATCCCGGGACAGTAGCCAAAAACATTCAGTACTTC. This sequence encodes CASRPNPGTVAKNIQYF.

The DNA of the CDR3 is TGTGCCAGCAGCGAGAACAGGGGCCGGAAGCAGTACTTC. It codes for CASSENRGRKQYF. V is TRBV6-4 and J is TRBJ2-7, with TRBD1 matching over 7 bases. Germline CDR1 MRHNA, CDR2 SNTAGT. V trimming: 6 bases; J trimming: 8 bases; junction bases outside the gene matches: 10. The CDR3 has 13 amino acids.